This entry lists 25 T cell receptor beta chains sequenced from one sample in a study of cytotoxic CD8 clonotypes in ibrutinib-treated CLL. Sequencing was performed with immunoSEQ multiplex PCR; in TCRdb, only in-frame clones are kept and a portion is missing. This table holds 15,000 to 20,000 clones, 70% to 90% found once. The sequences come from PBMCs, collected before ibrutinib treatment. The receptor source for this set is a human donor with chronic lymphocytic leukemia.

This chain uses TRBV12-2 with TRBJ1-5. TRBV12-2 is shown as a pseudogene. This CDR3 comprises 17 residues. The CDR3 reads CASRLAALGHTRQPQHF. CDR3 in DNA: TGTGCAAGTCGCTTAGCGGCGTTAGGGCATACACGTCAGCCCCAGCATTTT.

The chain combines TRBV27 with TRBJ2-2; 9 positions match TRBD2. The CDR3 consists of 15 residues. The germline gives CDR1 MNHEY, CDR2 SMNVEV (reference sequence). The V segment lost 4 bases and the J segment 3 bases; nucleotides outside the gene matches: 3. CDR3 protein: CASSYSGRDTGELFF. The CDR3 DNA follows: TGTGCCAGCAGTTATAGCGGGAGAGACACCGGGGAGCTGTTTTTT.

This clone has more than one count but fewer than ten. This chain uses TRBV11-3 with TRBJ2-5; 10 bases align to TRBD2. With V trimmed by 1 base and J by 5 bases, 7 bases remained unmatched. Looked up from germline, CDR1 is SGHNT and CDR2 is YENEEA. The CDR3 contains 16 residues. The CDR3 DNA is TGTGCCAGCAGCTTAGGATTCCTAGCGGGAGAGGAGACCCAGTACTTC. Translated: CASSLGFLAGEETQYF.

V gene TRBV6-5 combines with J gene TRBJ2-7; TRBD2 aligns across 9 bases. The CDR3 is made up of 16 amino acids. After removal of 1 base from V and 3 bases from J, the junction contained 7 bases not matched to a gene. Looked up from germline, CDR1 is MNHEY and CDR2 is SVGAGI. CDR3 loop: CASSYWLAGTRYEQYF. The DNA for the CDR3 is TGTGCCAGCAGTTACTGGCTAGCGGGAACTCGCTACGAGCAGTACTTC.

V is TRBV29-1 and J is TRBJ1-2; D may be TRBD1 (5 bases). Trimming cost V 4 bases and J 5 bases, with 14 bases left between them. The CDR3 runs to 13 residues. Looked up from germline, CDR1 is SQVTM and CDR2 is ANQGSEA. The CDR3, as DNA: TGCAGCGTTGGCGGGGGGGTTTCTTATGGCTACACCTTC. Encoded protein: CSVGGGVSYGYTF.

The rearrangement joins TRBV30 to TRBJ2-5; TRBD2 might be the D (6 bases). V lost 0 bases to trimming and J lost 4 bases, with 15 bases between them. Germline CDR1 GTSNPN, CDR2 SVGIG (reference sequence). This CDR3 spans 15 amino acids. This CDR3 is CAWSVILTSSETQYF. Here the CDR3 DNA reads TGTGCCTGGAGTGTAATCCTTACTAGCTCAGAGACCCAGTACTTC. The entire variable domain, with the rest obtained from reference TRBV30 and TRBJ2-5, is as follows: SQTIHQWPATLVQPVGSPLSLECTVEGTSNPNLYWYRQAAGRGLQLLFYSVGIGQISSEVPQNLSASRPQDRQFILSSKKLLLSDSGFYLCAWSVILTSSETQYFGPGTRLLVL.

CDR3 nucleotides: TGTGCCAGCAGTGATGGGCCGGGGGAAGCGCCGTCCTACGAGCAGTACTTC. Translating gives CASSDGPGEAPSYEQYF. The V and J genes are TRBV2 and TRBJ2-7; tentatively, D is TRBD2 (6 bases). The CDR3 consists of 17 residues. Trimming removed 3 bases from V and 1 base from J, with 19 bases in between. CDR1 is SNHLY and CDR2 is FYNNEI in the germline V gene.

This clone was detected only a few times. The chain combines TRBV28 with TRBJ1-5, with a weak D call TRBD1 (5 bases). Deletions cut 8 bases from V and 4 bases from J, with 9 bases between. Germline CDR1 and CDR2: MDHEN and SYDVKM. The CDR3 runs 12 residues. The CDR3 spells CASRQINQPQHF. The CDR3 DNA reads TGTGCCAGCCGACAGATTAATCAGCCCCAGCATTTT.

V and J are TRBV28 and TRBJ2-3; no firm D call. V shed 1 base and J shed 10 bases, with 3 bases lying between them. Germline V gene lookup returns CDR1 MDHEN and CDR2 SYDVKM. The CDR3 is 10 residues long. CDR3 DNA: TGTGCCAGCAGTTTATCCCCGCAGTATTTT. Translated: CASSLSPQYF.

This chain links TRBV10-3 with TRBJ1-1; D gene uncertain. The CDR3 has 14 residues. Trimming left V 8 bases short and J 0 bases short, with 13 bases between. The germline gives CDR1 ENHRY, CDR2 SYGVKD. In DNA form, the CDR3 reads TGTGCCATCGGTTCAGGAATTATGAACACTGAAGCTTTCTTT. Translating gives CAIGSGIMNTEAFF.

This chain uses TRBV7-8 with TRBJ2-5; D unclear. Trimming shortened V by 1 base and J by 2 bases, and 8 bases separated the two germline ends. Per the germline V gene, CDR1 is SGHVS and CDR2 is FQNEAQ. The CDR3 is 14 residues long. CDR3 coding DNA: TGTGCCAGCAGCTTAGGGGCAGTACAAGAGACCCAGTACTTC. It encodes CASSLGAVQETQYF.

CDR3 loop: CASSPTQEPYNEQFF. In DNA, the CDR3 is TGCGCCAGCAGCCCCACGCAGGAGCCCTACAATGAGCAGTTCTTC. The chain couples TRBV10-1 to TRBJ2-1; D gene uncertain. Trimming pared 6 bases from V and 2 bases from J, leaving 14 bases between. Germline V gives CDR1 WNHNN, CDR2 SYGVQD (reference sequence). The CDR3 extends over 15 amino acids.

The chain combines TRBV27 with TRBJ1-2; D is unresolved. Germline values: CDR1 MNHEY, CDR2 SMNVEV (reference sequence). The CDR3 loop spans 14 amino acids. Trimming removed 3 bases at V and 8 bases at J, with 16 bases between. The CDR3 region has the DNA TGTGCCAGCAGTTTCTCGACGGGTGTGGAGGGCTACACCTTC. Encoded protein: CASSFSTGVEGYTF.

CDR3 DNA: TGCGCCAGCAGCCAAGCATGGCGGCGACAGGGGGCCTACGAGCAGTACTTC. Translated: CASSQAWRRQGAYEQYF. The chain links TRBV4-1 to TRBJ2-7, with TRBD1 identical over 9 bases. Trimming cost V 1 base and J 2 bases; bases outside gene matches: 9. Germline-derived CDR1 and CDR2 are MGHRA and YSYEKL. The CDR3 is 17 residues long.

This clone came up once. The chain joins TRBV2 to TRBJ1-1; TRBD1 matches 7 bases. The V gene end was trimmed by 8 bases and the J gene end by 7 bases; junction bases not matched to a gene: 7. Germline values: CDR1 SNHLY, CDR2 FYNNEI. The CDR3 spans 12 residues. In nucleotides, the CDR3 is TGTGCCAGCGGGGCCCGGGACAGTGAAGCTTTCTTT. Its protein is CASGARDSEAFF.

The chain joins TRBV7-3 to TRBJ2-5; the D call may be TRBD1 or TRBD2 (6 bases each). V lost 3 bases to trimming and J lost 1 base, with 12 bases between them. The CDR3 loop spans 15 amino acids. CDR1 SGHTA and CDR2 FQGTGA come from the germline V gene. The CDR3 spells CASSFNRGPQETQYF. The CDR3 nucleotides are TGTGCCAGCAGCTTCAATCGGGGGCCCCAAGAGACCCAGTACTTC.

This clone was counted between two and nine times. The J gene is TRBJ1-4, the V gene TRBV7-9, with a tentative D call TRBD1 (6 bases). V lost 5 bases, J lost 8 bases, and 15 bases lay in between. Germline V CDR1 and CDR2: SEHNR, FQNEAQ (reference sequence). CDR3 length: 14 amino acids. Here the CDR3 DNA reads TGTGCCAGCAGCCCTGAACAGGGAGAGGAAAAACTGTTTTTT. It encodes CASSPEQGEEKLFF. The full variable domain, completed using reference TRBV7-9 and TRBJ1-4, is DTGVSQNPRHKITKRGQNVTFRCDPISEHNRLYWYRQTLGQGPEFLTYFQNEAQLEKSRLLSDRFSAERPKGSFSTLEIQRTEQGDSAMYLCASSPEQGEEKLFFGSGTQLSVL.

V and J are TRBV2 and TRBJ2-4, with TRBD1 as a possible D gene (6 bases). The CDR3 consists of 17 residues. The V and J ends lost 4 bases and 2 bases respectively, with 18 bases between them. The germline gives CDR1 SNHLY, CDR2 FYNNEI. The CDR3 protein is CASSVGGFVVPKNIQYF. For the CDR3, the DNA is TGTGCCAGCAGTGTAGGGGGTTTCGTCGTGCCCAAAAACATTCAGTACTTC.

The chain has TRBV5-5 and TRBJ2-1; D is unresolved. V lost 2 bases, J lost 6 bases, and 3 bases lay in between. This CDR3 has 11 amino acids. Germline V lookup: CDR1 SGHKS, CDR2 YYEKEE (reference sequence). The CDR3 sequence is CASSFRNEQFF. The CDR3 DNA reads TGTGCCAGCAGCTTCCGCAATGAGCAGTTCTTC.

The chain recombines TRBV7-2 with TRBJ1-2, with unresolved D. The CDR3 contains 13 residues. CDR1 and CDR2 (germline): SGHTA, FQGNSA. Trimming removed 1 base from V and 4 bases from J, with 7 bases in between. In DNA form, the CDR3 reads TGTGCCAGCAGCTTAGGTAGAATCTATGGCTACACCTTC. This encodes CASSLGRIYGYTF.

The CDR3, as DNA: TGTGCCGTAAGCGGGACAGTGTCGTGGGAGCAGTACTTC. The encoded protein is CAVSGTVSWEQYF. The chain combines TRBV6-5 with TRBJ2-7, with D tentatively TRBD1 or TRBD2 (7 bases each). CDR3 size: 13 residues. V lost 11 bases and J 7 bases, leaving 21 bases between the germline ends. Germline V gene lookup returns CDR1 MNHEY and CDR2 SVGAGI.

This rearrangement joins TRBV28 to TRBJ1-1; D gene unclear. Germline CDR1 MDHEN, CDR2 SYDVKM. V lost 10 bases and J 2 bases, leaving 14 bases between the germline ends. The CDR3 is 13 residues long. CDR3 in DNA: TGTGCCATTGCGACAAGGCCCAACACTGAAGCTTTCTTT. Protein sequence: CAIATRPNTEAFF.

This clone is judged large. The V gene is TRBV7-3, the J gene TRBJ2-7; no clear D. The V gene's germline CDR1 is SGHTA and CDR2 FQGTGA. The CDR3 is 12 residues long. Trimming removed 0 bases at V and 4 bases at J, with 4 bases between. The DNA for the CDR3 is TGTGCCAGCAGCTTAACCGTATACGAGCAGTACTTC. Its protein product is CASSLTVYEQYF.

The V and J genes are TRBV19 and TRBJ1-3, with no clear D. CDR3 length: 16 amino acids. Germline V gene data show CDR1 as LNHDA and CDR2 as SQIVND (reference sequence). V was pared by 6 bases and J by 0 bases, with 15 bases between. The chain's CDR3 is CASRRSQTTSGNTIYF. The CDR3, as DNA: TGTGCCAGTAGGAGATCTCAGACTACCTCTGGAAACACCATATATTTT.

The J gene is TRBJ2-3, the V gene TRBV5-1; TRBD2 is a possible D gene (5 bases). The CDR3 is 16 residues long. V shed 0 bases and J shed 6 bases, with 17 bases lying between them. Germline CDR1 reads SGHRS; CDR2 reads YFSETQ. This CDR3 is CASSLAGIEGLDTQYF. CDR3 nucleotides: TGCGCCAGCAGCTTGGCGGGGATAGAAGGGCTCGATACGCAGTATTTT.